The clone carrying this T cell receptor beta chain was seen ten or more times. Deletions cut 3 bases from V and 0 bases from J, with 15 bases between. The CDR3 has 16 residues. CDR1 is DFQATT, CDR2 SNEGSKA, per germline (reference sequence). This library used around 400 ng RNA and molecular barcoded adaptors spanning alpha/delta and beta/gamma chains. TCRdb recomputed calls from the reads with MiXCR, one row per CDR3 protein. This table has roughly 90,000 distinct CDR3 sequences, approximately 13% appearing once. The data derive from a study of read filtering for tumor transcriptome and immune sequencing. Across the whole study: RNA-seq yielded only about 75 to 1273 TCR reads, IR-seq about 4 to 10.27 million.

The TCR was taken from a donor at least 40 years old with multiple myeloma. The rearrangement joins TRBV20-1 to TRBJ1-5; D not resolved. Material for sequencing was a population of CD138-negative cells sorted from bone marrow. In nucleotides, the CDR3 is TGCAGTGCTAGTTCCAGTGGGATATATAGCAATCAGCCCCAGCATTTT. Protein sequence: CSASSSGIYSNQPQHF.